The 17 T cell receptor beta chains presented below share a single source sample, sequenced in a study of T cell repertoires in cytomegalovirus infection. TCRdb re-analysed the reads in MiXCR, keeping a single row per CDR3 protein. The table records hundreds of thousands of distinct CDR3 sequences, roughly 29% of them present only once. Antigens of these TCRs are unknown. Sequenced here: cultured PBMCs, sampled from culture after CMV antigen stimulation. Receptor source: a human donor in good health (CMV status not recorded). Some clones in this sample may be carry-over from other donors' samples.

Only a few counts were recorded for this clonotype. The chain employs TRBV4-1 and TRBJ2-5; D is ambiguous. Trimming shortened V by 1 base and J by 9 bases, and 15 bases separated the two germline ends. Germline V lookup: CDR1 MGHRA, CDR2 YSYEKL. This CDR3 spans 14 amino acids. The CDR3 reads CASSQGSLSPAQYF. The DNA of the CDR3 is TGCGCCAGCAGCCAAGGCAGCCTAAGTCCGGCCCAGTACTTC.

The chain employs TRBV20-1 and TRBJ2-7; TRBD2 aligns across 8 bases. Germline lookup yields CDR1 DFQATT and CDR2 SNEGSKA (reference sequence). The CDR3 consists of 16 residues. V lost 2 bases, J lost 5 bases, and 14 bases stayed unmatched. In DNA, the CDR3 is TGCAGTGCTAGACCATACCTCACGGGACTAGGACACGAGCAGTACTTC. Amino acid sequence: CSARPYLTGLGHEQYF.

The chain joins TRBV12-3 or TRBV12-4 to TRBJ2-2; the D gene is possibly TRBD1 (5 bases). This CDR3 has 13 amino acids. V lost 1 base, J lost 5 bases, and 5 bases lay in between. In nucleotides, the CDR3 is TGTGCCAGCAGTTTAGACAGGACCGGGGAGCTGTTTTTT. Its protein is CASSLDRTGELFF.

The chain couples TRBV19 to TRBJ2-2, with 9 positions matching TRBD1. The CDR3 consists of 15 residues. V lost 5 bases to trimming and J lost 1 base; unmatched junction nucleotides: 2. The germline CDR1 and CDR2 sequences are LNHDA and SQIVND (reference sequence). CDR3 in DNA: TGTGCCAGTAGTTGGGACAGGGAGAACACCGGGGAGCTGTTTTTT. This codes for CASSWDRENTGELFF.

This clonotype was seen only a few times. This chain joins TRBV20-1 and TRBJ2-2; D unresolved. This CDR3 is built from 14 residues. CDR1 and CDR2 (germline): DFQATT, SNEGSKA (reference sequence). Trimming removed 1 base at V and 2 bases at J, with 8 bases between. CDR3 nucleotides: TGCAGTGCTAGAGTCGGCGCAAACACCGGGGAGCTGTTTTTT. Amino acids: CSARVGANTGELFF.

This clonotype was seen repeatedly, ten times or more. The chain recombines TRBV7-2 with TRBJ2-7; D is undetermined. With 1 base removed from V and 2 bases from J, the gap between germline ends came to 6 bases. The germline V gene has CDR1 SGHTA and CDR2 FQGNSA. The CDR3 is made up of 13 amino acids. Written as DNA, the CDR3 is TGTGCCAGCAGCTTAGTCCAGCCCTACGAGCAGTACTTC. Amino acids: CASSLVQPYEQYF.

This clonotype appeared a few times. Written as DNA, the CDR3 is TGTGCCAGCAGTGCTAGGACGGGGAACACTGAAGCTTTCTTT. Its translation is CASSARTGNTEAFF. The chain combines TRBV12-3 or TRBV12-4 with TRBJ1-1; no clear D gene. This CDR3 comprises 14 residues. Trimming removed 5 bases from V and 1 base from J, with 11 bases in between.

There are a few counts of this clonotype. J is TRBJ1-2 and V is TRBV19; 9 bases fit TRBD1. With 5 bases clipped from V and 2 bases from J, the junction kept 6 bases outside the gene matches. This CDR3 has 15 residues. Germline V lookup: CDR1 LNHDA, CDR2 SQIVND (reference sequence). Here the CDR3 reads CASSPWDRANYGYTF. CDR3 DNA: TGTGCCAGTAGTCCTTGGGACAGGGCAAACTATGGCTACACCTTC.

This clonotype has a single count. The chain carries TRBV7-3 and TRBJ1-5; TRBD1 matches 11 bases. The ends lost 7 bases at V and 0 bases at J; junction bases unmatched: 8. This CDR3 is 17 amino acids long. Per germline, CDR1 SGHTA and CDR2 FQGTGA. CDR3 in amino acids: CASTSRTGGNSNQPQHF. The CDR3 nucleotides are TGTGCCAGCACCTCGCGGACAGGGGGCAATAGCAATCAGCCCCAGCATTTT.

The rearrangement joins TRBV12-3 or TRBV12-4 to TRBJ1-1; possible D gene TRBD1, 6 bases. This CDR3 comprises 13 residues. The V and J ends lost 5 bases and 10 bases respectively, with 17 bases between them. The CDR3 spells CASSRQVGRGAFF. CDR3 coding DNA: TGTGCCAGCAGTAGACAGGTTGGGAGGGGAGCTTTCTTT.

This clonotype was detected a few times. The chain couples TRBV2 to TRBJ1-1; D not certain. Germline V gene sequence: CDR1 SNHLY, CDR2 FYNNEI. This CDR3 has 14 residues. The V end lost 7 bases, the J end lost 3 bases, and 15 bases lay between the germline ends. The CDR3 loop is CASNTIQTYTEAFF. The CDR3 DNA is TGTGCCAGCAATACGATTCAGACATACACTGAAGCTTTCTTT.

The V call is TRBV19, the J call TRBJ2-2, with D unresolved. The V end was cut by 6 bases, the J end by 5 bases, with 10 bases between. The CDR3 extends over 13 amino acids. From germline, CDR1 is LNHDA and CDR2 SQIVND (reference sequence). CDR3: CASRNTVTGELFF. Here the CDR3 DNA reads TGTGCCAGTAGAAACACGGTTACCGGGGAGCTGTTTTTT.

CDR3 bases: TGCGCCAGCAGTCACGGACAGGGGCCTCAGGGGGAGGCCAAAAACATTCAGTACTTC. It translates to CASSHGQGPQGEAKNIQYF. The chain uses TRBV23-1 and TRBJ2-4, with 9 nucleotides matching TRBD1. TRBV23-1 is treated as an ORF (open reading frame) with a function not yet certain. Losses at the gene ends were 3 bases for V and 1 base for J; bases not matched to a gene: 13. This CDR3 is built from 19 residues.

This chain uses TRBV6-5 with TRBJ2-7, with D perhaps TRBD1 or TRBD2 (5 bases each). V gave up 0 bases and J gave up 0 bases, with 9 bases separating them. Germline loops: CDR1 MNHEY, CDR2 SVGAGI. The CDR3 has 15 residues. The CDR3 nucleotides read TGTGCCAGCAGTTACTCCCCAGGGAGCTCCTACGAGCAGTACTTC. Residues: CASSYSPGSSYEQYF.

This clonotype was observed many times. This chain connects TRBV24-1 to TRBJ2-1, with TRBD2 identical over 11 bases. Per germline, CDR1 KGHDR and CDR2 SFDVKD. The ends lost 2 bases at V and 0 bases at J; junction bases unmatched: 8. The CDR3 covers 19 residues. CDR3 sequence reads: CATSDSGLAGMISYNEQFF. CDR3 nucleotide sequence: TGTGCCACCAGTGATTCCGGACTAGCGGGCATGATCTCCTACAATGAGCAGTTCTTC.

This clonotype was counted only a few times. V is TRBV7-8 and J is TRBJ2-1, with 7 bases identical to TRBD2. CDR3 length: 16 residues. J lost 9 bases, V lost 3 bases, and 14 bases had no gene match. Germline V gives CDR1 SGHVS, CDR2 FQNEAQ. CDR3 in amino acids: CASSLGEGTRGPEQFF. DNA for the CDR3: TGTGCCAGCAGCTTGGGGGAGGGAACTAGGGGTCCTGAGCAGTTCTTC.

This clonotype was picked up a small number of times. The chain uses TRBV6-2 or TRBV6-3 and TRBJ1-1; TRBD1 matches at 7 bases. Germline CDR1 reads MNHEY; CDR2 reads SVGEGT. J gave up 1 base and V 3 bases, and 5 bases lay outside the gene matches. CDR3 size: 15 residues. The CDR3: CASSYEGAANTEAFF. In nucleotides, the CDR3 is TGTGCCAGCAGTTATGAGGGGGCAGCGAACACTGAAGCTTTCTTT.